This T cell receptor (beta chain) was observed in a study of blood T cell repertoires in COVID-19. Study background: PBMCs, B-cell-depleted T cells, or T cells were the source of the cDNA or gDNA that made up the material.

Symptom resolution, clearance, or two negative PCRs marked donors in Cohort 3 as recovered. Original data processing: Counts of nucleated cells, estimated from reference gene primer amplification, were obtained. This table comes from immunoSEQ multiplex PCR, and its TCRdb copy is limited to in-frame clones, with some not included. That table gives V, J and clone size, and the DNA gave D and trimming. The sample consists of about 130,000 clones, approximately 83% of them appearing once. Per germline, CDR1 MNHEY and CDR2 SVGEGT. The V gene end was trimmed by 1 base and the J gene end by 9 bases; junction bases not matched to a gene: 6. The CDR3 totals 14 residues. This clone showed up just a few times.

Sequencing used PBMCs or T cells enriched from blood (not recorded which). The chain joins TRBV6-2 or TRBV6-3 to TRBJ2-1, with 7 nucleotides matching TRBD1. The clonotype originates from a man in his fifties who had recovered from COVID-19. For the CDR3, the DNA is TGTGCCAGCAGTTACTGGCAGGGGGTGGGTGAGCAGTTCTTC. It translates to CASSYWQGVGEQFF.